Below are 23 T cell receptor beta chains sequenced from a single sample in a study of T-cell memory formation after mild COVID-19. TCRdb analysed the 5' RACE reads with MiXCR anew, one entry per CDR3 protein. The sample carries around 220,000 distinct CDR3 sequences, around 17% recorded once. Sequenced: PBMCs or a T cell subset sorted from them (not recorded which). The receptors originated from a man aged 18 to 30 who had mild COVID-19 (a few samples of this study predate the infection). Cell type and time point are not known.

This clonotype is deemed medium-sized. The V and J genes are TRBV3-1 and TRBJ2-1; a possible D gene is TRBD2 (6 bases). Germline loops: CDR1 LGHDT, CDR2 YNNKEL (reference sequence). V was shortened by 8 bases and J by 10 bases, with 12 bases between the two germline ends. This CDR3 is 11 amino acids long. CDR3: CASSGSGEQFF. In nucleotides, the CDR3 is TGTGCCAGCTCGGGAAGCGGGGAGCAGTTCTTC.

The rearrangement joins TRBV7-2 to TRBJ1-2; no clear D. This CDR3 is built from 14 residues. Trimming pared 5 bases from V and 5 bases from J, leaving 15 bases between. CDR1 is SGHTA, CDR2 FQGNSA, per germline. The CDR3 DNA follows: TGTGCCAGCAGCCCCCGGGCGGAAGGGTATGGCTACACCTTC. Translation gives CASSPRAEGYGYTF.

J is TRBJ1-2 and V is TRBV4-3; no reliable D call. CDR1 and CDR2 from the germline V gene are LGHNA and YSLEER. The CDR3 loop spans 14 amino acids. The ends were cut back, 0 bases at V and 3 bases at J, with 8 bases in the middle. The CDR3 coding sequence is TGCGCCAGCAGCCAAGAAGCGGGGTACTATGGCTACACCTTC. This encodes CASSQEAGYYGYTF.

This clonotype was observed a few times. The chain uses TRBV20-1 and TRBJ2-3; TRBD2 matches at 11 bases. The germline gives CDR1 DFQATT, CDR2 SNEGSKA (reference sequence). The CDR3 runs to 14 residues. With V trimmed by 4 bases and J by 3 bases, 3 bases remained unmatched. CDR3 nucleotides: TGCAGTGCTACCACTAGCGGGGGAACAGATACGCAGTATTTT. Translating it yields CSATTSGGTDTQYF.

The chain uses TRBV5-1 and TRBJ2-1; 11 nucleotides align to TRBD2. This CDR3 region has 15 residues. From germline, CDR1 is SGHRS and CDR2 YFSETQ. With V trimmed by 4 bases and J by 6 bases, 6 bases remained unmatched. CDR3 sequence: CASSLGLAGLNEQFF. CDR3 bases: TGCGCCAGCAGCCTCGGACTAGCGGGTCTCAATGAGCAGTTCTTC. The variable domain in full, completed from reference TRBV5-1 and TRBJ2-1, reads KAGVTQTPRYLIKTRGQQVTLSCSPISGHRSVSWYQQTPGQGLQFLFEYFSETQRNKGNFPGRFSGRQFSNSRSEMNVSTLELGDSALYLCASSLGLAGLNEQFFGPGTRLTVL.

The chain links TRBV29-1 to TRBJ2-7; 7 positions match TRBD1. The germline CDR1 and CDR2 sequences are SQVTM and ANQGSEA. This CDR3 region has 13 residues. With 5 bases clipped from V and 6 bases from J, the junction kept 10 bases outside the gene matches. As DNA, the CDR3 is TGCAGCGTTATACAGGTAGGGGACAGCGAGCAGTACTTC. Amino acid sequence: CSVIQVGDSEQYF.

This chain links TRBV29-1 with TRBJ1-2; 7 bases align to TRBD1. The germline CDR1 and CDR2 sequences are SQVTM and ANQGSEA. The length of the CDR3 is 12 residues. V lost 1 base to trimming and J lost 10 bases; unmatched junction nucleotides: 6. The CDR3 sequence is CSVEGPGGAYTF. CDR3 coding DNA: TGCAGCGTTGAAGGGCCAGGGGGAGCCTACACCTTC.

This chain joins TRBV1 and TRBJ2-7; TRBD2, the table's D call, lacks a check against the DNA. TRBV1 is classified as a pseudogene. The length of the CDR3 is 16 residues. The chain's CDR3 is CTSSQEWRGVAYEQYV. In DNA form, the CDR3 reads TGCACCAGCAGCCAAGAGTGGCGGGGGGTTGCCTACGAGCAGTACGTC.

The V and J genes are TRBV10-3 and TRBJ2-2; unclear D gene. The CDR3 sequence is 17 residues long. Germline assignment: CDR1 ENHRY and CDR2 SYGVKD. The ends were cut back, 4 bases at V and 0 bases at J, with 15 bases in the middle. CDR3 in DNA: TGTGCCATCAGTGGTCTTTACACTGGCGCGAACACCGGGGAGCTGTTTTTT. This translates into CAISGLYTGANTGELFF.

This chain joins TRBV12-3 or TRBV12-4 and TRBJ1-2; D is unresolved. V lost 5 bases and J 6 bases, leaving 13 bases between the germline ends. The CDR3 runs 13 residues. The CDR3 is CASSPGVLHGYTF. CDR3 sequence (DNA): TGTGCCAGCAGTCCGGGTGTTTTGCATGGCTACACCTTC.

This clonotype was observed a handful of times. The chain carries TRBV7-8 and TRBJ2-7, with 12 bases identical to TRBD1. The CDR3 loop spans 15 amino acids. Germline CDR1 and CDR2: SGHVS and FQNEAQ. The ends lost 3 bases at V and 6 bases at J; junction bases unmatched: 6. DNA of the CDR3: TGTGCCAGCAGCTTGGGACAGGGGGCCGGGGCCGAGCAGTACGTC. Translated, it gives CASSLGQGAGAEQYV.

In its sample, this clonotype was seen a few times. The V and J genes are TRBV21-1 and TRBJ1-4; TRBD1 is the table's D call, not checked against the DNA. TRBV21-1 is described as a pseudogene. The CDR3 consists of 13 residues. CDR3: CASSQGQGEGLFF. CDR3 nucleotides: TGTGCCAGCAGCCAAGGGCAGGGCGAGGGACTGTTTTTT.

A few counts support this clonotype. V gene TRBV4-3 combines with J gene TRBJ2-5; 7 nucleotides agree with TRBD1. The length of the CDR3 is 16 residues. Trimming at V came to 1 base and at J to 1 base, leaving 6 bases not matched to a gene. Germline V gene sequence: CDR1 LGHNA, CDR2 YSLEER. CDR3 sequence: CASSQGFGTVQETQYF. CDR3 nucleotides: TGCGCCAGCAGCCAAGGGTTCGGGACAGTCCAAGAGACCCAGTACTTC.

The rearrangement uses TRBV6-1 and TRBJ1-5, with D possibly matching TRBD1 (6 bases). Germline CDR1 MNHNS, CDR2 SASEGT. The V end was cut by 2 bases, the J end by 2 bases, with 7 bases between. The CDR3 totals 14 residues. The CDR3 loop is CASSERQGNQPQHF. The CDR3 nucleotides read TGTGCCAGCAGTGAAAGACAGGGCAATCAGCCCCAGCATTTT.

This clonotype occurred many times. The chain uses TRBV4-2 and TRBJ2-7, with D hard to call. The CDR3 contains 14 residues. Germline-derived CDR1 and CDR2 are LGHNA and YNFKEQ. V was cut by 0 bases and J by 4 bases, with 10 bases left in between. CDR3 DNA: TGTGCCAGCAGCCAAGATCTTCTAGATTACGAGCAGTACTTC. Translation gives CASSQDLLDYEQYF.

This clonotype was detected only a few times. This CDR3 reads CASSRQDRGQETQYF. CDR3 bases: TGCGCCAGCAGCCGGCAGGACAGGGGACAAGAGACCCAGTACTTC. J is TRBJ2-5 and V is TRBV4-1; TRBD1 aligns across 9 bases. CDR3 length: 15 residues. Germline CDR1 MGHRA, CDR2 YSYEKL. The V and J ends lost 4 bases and 2 bases, in that order; junction bases with no gene match: 5.

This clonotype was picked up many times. The CDR3 DNA follows: TGCAGTGCTAGGACAGGGGGCACAGATACGCAGTATTTT. This translates into CSARTGGTDTQYF. V usage is TRBV20-1 and J usage is TRBJ2-3; 8 bases are a match to TRBD1. The germline V gene has CDR1 DFQATT and CDR2 SNEGSKA (reference sequence). Trimming removed 3 bases from V and 1 base from J; junction bases left unmatched: 0. The CDR3 runs to 13 residues.

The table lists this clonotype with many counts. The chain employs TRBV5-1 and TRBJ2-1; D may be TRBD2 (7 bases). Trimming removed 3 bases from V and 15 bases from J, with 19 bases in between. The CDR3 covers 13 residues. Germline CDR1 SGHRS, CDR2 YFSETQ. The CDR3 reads CASSSDGGPVWFF. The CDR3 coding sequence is TGCGCCAGCAGCTCCGACGGGGGGCCCGTCTGGTTCTTC.

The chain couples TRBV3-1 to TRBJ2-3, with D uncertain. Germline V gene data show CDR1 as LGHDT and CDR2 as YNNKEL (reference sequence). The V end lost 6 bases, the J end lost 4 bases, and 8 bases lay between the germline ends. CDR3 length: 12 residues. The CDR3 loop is CASRTGADTQYF. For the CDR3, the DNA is TGTGCCAGCAGGACCGGCGCAGATACGCAGTATTTT.

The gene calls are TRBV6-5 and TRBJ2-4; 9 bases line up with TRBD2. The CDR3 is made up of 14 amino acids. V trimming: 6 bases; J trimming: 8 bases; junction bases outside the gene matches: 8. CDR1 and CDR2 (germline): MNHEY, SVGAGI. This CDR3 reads CASSARGGEDIQYF. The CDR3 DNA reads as TGTGCCAGCAGCGCGCGGGGGGGCGAGGACATTCAGTACTTC.

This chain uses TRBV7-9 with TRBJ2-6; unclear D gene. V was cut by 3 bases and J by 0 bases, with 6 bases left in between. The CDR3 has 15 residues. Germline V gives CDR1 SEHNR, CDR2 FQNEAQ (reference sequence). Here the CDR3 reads CASSFALSGANVLTF. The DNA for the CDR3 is TGTGCCAGCAGCTTTGCCCTCTCTGGGGCCAACGTCCTGACTTTC.

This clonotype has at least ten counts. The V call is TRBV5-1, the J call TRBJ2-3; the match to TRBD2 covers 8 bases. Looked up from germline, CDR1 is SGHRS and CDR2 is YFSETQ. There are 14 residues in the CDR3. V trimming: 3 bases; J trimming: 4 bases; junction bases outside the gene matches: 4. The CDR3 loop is CASSSGGASDTQYF. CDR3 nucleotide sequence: TGCGCCAGCAGCTCCGGGGGGGCCTCAGATACGCAGTATTTT.

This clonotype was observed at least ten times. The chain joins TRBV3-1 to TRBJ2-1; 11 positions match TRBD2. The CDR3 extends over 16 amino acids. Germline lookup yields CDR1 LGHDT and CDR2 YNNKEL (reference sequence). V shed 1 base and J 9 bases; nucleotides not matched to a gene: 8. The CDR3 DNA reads TGTGCCAGCAGCCAAGGTGGTAGCGGGGGGGCCGGTGAGCAGTTCTTC. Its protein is CASSQGGSGGAGEQFF.